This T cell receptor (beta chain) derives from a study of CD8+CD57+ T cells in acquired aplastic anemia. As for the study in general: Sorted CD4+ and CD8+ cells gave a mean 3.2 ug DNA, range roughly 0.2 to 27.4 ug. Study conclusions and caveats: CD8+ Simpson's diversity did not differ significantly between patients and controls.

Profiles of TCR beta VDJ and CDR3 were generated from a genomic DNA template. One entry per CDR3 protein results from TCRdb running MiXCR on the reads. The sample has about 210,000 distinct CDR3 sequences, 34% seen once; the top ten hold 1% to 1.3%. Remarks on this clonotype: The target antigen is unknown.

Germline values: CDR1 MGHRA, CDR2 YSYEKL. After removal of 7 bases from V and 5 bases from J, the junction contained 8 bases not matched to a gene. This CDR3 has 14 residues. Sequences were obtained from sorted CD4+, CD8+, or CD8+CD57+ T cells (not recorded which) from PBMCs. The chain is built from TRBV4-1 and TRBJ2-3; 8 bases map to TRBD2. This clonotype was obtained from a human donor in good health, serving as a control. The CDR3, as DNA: TGCGCCAGCAAGGTAGGGCTAGCGGGAGATACGCAGTATTTT. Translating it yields CASKVGLAGDTQYF.